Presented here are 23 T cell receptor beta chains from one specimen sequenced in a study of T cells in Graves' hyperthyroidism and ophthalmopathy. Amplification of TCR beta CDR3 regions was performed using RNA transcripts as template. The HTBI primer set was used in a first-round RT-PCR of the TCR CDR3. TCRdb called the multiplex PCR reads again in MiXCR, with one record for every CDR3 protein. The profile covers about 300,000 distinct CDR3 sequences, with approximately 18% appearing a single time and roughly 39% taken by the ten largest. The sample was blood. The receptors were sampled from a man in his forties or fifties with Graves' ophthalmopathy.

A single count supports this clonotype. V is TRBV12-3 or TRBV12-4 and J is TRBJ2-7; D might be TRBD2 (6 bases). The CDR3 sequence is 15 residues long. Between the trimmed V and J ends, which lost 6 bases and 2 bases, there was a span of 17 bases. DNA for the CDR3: TGTGCCAGCAGCTGGGACTTGGAAAAGACCTACGAGCAGTACTTC. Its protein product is CASSWDLEKTYEQYF.

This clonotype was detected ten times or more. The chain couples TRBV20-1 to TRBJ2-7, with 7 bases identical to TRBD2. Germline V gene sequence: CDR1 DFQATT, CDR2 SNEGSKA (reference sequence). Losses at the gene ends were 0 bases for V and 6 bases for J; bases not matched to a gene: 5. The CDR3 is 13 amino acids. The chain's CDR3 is CSARERERGEQYF. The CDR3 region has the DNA TGCAGTGCTAGAGAAAGGGAGCGGGGCGAGCAGTACTTC.

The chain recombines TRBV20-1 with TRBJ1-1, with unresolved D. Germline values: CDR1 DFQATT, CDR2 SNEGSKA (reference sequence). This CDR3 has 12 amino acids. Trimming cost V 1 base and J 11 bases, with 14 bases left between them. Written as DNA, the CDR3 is TGCAGTGCTAGAGCTGCCTGGGCGGGGGCTTTCTTT. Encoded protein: CSARAAWAGAFF.

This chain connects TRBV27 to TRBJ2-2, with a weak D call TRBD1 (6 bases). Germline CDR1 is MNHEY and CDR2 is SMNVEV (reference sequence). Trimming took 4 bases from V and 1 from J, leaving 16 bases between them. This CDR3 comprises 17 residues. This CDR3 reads CASSSYRDRGNTGELFF. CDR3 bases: TGTGCCAGCAGTTCATACAGGGATAGGGGGAACACCGGGGAGCTGTTTTTT.

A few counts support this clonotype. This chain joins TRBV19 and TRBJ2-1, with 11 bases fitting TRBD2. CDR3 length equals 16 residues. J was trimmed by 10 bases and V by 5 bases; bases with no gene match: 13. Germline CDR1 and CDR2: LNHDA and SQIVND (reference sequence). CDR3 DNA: TGTGCCAGTAGTGTCCTTAGCGGGAGGGGTGTGAAGGAGCAGTTCTTC. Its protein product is CASSVLSGRGVKEQFF.

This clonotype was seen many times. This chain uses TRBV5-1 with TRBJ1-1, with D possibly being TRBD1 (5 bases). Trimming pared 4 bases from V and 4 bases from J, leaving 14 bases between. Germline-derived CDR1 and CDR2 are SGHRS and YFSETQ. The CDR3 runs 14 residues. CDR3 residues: CASSPRDQRTEAFF. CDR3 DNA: TGCGCCAGCAGCCCGAGGGACCAGCGCACTGAAGCTTTCTTT.

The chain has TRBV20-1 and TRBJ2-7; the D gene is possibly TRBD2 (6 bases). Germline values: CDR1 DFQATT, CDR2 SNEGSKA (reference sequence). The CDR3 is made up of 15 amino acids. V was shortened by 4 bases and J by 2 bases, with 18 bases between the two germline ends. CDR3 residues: CSATVRGGAAYEQYF. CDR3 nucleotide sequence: TGCAGTGCTACTGTTCGGGGCGGGGCAGCCTACGAGCAGTACTTC.

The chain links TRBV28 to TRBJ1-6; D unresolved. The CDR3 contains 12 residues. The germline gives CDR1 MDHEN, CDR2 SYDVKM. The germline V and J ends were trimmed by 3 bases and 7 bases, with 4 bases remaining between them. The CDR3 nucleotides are TGTGCCAGCAGTTTTACCAATTCACCCCTCCACTTT. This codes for CASSFTNSPLHF.

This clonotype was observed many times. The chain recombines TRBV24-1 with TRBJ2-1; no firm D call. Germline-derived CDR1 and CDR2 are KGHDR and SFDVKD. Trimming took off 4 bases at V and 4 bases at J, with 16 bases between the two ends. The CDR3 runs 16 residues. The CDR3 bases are TGTGCCACCAGTGACAATGACCGGTTTAAGTACAATGAGCAGTTCTTC. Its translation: CATSDNDRFKYNEQFF.

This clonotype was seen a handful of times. The CDR3 DNA sequence: TGTGCCAGCAGCGTTGGGAATTCACCCCTCCACTTT. Its translation: CASSVGNSPLHF. V usage is TRBV9 and J usage is TRBJ1-6; D is unclear. Germline CDR1 reads SGDLS; CDR2 reads YYNGEE. The length of the CDR3 is 12 residues. V was clipped by 2 bases and J by 7 bases, with 4 bases between them.

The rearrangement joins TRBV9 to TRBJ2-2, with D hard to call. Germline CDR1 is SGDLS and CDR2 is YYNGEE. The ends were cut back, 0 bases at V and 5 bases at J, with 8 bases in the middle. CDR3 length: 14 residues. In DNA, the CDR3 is TGTGCCAGCAGCGTAGAAATGCGGACCGGGGAGCTGTTTTTT. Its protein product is CASSVEMRTGELFF.

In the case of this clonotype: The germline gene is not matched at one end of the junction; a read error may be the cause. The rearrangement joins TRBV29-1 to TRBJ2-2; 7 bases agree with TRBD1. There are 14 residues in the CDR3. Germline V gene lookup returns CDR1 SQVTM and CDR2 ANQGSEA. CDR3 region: CIVSDRANTGELFF. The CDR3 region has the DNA TGCATCGTTTCCGACAGGGCGAACACCGGGGAGCTGTTTTTT.

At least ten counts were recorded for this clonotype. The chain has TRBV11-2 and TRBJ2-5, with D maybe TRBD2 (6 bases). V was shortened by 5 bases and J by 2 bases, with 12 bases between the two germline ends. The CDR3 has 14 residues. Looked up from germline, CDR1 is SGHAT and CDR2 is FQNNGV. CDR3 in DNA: TGTGCCAGCAGCCTTGCGGGATCTCAAGAGACCCAGTACTTC. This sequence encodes CASSLAGSQETQYF.

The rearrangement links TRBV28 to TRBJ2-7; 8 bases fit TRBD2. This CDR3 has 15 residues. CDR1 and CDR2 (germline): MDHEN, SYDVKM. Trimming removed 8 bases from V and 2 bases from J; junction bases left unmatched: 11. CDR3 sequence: CASSSVGTRTYEQYF. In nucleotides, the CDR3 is TGTGCCAGCTCATCGGTTGGGACTAGAACCTACGAGCAGTACTTC.

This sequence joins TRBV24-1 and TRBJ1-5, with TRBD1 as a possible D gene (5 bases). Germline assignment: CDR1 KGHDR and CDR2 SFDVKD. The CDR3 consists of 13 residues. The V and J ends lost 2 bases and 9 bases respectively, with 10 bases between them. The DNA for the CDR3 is TGTGCCACCAGTGATTCGGGGACTCTGCCCCAGCATTTT. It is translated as CATSDSGTLPQHF.

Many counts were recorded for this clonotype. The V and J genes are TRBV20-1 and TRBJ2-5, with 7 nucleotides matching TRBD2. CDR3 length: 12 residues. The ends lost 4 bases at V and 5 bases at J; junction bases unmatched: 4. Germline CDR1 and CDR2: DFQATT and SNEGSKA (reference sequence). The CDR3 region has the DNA TGCAGTGCTACGCGGGAGAGGGAGACCCAGTACTTC. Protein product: CSATRERETQYF.

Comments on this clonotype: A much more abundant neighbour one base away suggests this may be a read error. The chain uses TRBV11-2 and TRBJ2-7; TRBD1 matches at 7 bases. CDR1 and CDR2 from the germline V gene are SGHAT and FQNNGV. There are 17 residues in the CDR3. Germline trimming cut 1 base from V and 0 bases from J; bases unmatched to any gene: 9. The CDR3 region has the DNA TGTGCCAGCAGCTTAGGCCCCAGGGGGATGCCCTCCTACGAGCAGTACTTC. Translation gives CASSLGPRGMPSYEQYF.

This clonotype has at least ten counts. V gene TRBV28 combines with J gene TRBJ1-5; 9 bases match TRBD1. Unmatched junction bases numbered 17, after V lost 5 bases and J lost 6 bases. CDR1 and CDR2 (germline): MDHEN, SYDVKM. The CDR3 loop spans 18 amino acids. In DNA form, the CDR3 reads TGTGCCAGCAGTACCCCGAACATCGGGACAGGGCAGAGTCAGCCCCAGCATTTT. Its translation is CASSTPNIGTGQSQPQHF.

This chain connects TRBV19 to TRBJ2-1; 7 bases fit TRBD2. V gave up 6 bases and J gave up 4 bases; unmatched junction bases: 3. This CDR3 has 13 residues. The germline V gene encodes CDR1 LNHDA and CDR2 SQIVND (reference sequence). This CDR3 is CASSGRRYNEQFF. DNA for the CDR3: TGTGCCAGTAGCGGGAGGAGATACAATGAGCAGTTCTTC.

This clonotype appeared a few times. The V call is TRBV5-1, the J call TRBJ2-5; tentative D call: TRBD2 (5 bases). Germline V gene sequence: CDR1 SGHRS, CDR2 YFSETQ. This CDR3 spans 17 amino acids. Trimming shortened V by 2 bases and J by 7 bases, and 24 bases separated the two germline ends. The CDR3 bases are TGCGCCAGCAGCTTTAACTCACGAGAGGGTATTTCTAGGACCCAGTACTTC. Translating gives CASSFNSREGISRTQYF.

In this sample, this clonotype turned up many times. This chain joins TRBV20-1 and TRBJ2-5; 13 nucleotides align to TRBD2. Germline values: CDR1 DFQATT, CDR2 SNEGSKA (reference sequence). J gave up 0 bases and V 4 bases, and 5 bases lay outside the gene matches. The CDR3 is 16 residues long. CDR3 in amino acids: CSATGLAGKYQETQYF. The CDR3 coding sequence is TGCAGTGCTACGGGACTAGCGGGAAAGTACCAAGAGACCCAGTACTTC.

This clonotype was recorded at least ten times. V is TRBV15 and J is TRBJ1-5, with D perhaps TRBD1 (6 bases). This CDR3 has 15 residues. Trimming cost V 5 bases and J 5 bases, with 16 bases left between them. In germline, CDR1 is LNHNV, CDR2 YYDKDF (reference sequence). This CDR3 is CATSPGARPDQPQHF. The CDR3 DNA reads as TGTGCCACCAGCCCGGGGGCCAGGCCAGATCAGCCCCAGCATTTT.

The CDR3 loop is CASSRDGVSNQPQHF. CDR3 coding DNA: TGTGCCAGCAGTCGGGATGGGGTAAGCAATCAGCCCCAGCATTTT. The J gene is TRBJ1-5, the V gene TRBV28; no clear D. Germline assignment: CDR1 MDHEN and CDR2 SYDVKM. V was pared by 5 bases and J by 1 base, with 12 bases between. The CDR3 is 15 residues long.